This T cell receptor (beta chain) comes out of a study of Graves' ophthalmopathy and Graves' hyperthyroidism. Using RNA transcripts, the TCR beta CDR3 regions were amplified. Second-round multiplex PCR followed a first-round RT-PCR using HTBI primers. TCRdb reanalysed the multiplex PCR reads using MiXCR and keeps one entry per CDR3 protein. Of around 1,000,000 distinct CDR3 sequences in the sample, roughly two fifths were seen once. Looked up from germline, CDR1 is SGHRS and CDR2 is YFSETQ. V lost 0 bases and J lost 2, with 8 bases in between. The CDR3 extends over 14 amino acids. This clonotype was seen a few times. Recruitment covered hyperthyroidism patients aged 18 to 65 whose new diagnosis was of under 2 months' duration.

The chain has TRBV5-1 and TRBJ2-5, with D maybe TRBD2 (5 bases). The clonotype comes from an adult man with Graves' hyperthyroidism. The sample taken for sequencing was peripheral blood or thyroid tissue (not recorded which). In DNA, the CDR3 is TGCGCCAGCAGCTTGGACGGGAAACAAGAGACCCAGTACTTC. Protein product: CASSLDGKQETQYF.